These T cell receptor beta chains were read from a single sample in a study of vaccination and CD4 T cells after COVID-19. Their target antigens are unknown. TCRdb reanalysed the PCR reads using MiXCR and keeps one entry per CDR3 protein. The table shows around 25,000 distinct CDR3 sequences, with 40% to 55% occurring only once. The source material was CD4+ T cells from blood, cultured in vitro, sampled about 7 months after SARS-CoV-2 vaccination. Receptors were obtained from a human donor who had recovered from COVID-19. CDR3s include the opening cysteine and the closing phenylalanine or tryptophan. The D gene is left open where the match is weak. Expanded clones are given a class, and other clones once, few, many or no size at all.

d_call	v_call	clone_size	j_call	cdr3_aa	cdr3_nt
TRBD1	TRBV27	few	TRBJ1-2	CASSLSPDRDYGYTF	TGTGCCAGCAGTTTATCCCCGGACAGGGACTATGGCTACACCTTC
NA	TRBV5-1	NA	TRBJ1-1	CASSFTGSNTEAFF	TGCGCCAGCAGCTTTACAGGATCGAACACTGAAGCTTTCTTT
NA	TRBV7-9	once	TRBJ2-1	CASSLPRETSSYNEQFF	TGTGCCAGCAGCTTACCCCGGGAGACCAGCTCCTACAATGAGCAGTTCTTC
NA	TRBV6-1	NA	TRBJ2-1	CASSLSAEQFF	TGTGCCAGCAGTCTGAGTGCTGAGCAGTTCTTC
NA	TRBV4-3	NA	TRBJ2-5	CASSQVGGAFAETQYF	TGCGCCAGCAGCCAAGTAGGGGGAGCATTCGCGGAGACCCAGTACTTC
NA	TRBV28	NA	TRBJ2-7	CASSRAYEQYF	TGTGCCAGCAGTAGAGCCTACGAGCAGTACTTC
TRBD2	TRBV7-3	NA	TRBJ2-1	CASSPQLAGVNEQFF	TGTGCCAGCAGCCCGCAGCTAGCGGGAGTCAATGAGCAGTTCTTC
TRBD1	TRBV10-1	NA	TRBJ1-1	CASSKDRVDTEAFF	TGCGCCAGCAGTAAGGACAGGGTTGACACTGAAGCTTTCTTT
TRBD1	TRBV27	NA	TRBJ2-5	CASSFLPGQGAMTQYF	TGTGCCAGCAGTTTCCTGCCGGGACAGGGCGCGATGACCCAGTACTTC
NA	TRBV18	NA	TRBJ2-5	CASSDGGQETQYF	TGTGCCAGCTCAGACGGGGGCCAAGAGACCCAGTACTTC
NA	TRBV28	NA	TRBJ1-2	CASSLGPTEGRYGYTF	TGTGCCAGCAGTTTAGGTCCGACGGAGGGGAGATATGGCTACACCTTC
TRBD1	TRBV5-8	NA	TRBJ1-2	CASSDRDSSGYTF	TGTGCCAGCAGCGACCGGGACAGTAGTGGCTACACCTTC
NA	TRBV7-2	few	TRBJ2-5	CASSLPRYDGTQYF	TGTGCCAGCAGCTTACCCCGCTACGACGGGACCCAGTACTTC
TRBD2	TRBV20-1	NA	TRBJ2-1	CSARDLSGTEQFF	TGCAGTGCTAGAGACCTTAGCGGGACTGAGCAGTTCTTC
NA	TRBV20-1	NA	TRBJ2-7	CSANILSSEQYF	TGCAGTGCTAATATACTATCGAGCGAGCAGTACTTC
TRBD2	TRBV20-1	NA	TRBJ2-1	CSAHTSGAYNEQFF	TGCAGTGCACATACTAGCGGAGCTTACAATGAGCAGTTCTTC
TRBD2	TRBV28	few	TRBJ2-5	CATLTSGSETQYF	TGTGCCACCCTAACTAGCGGGAGTGAGACCCAGTACTTC
TRBD1	TRBV28	few	TRBJ2-3	CASTSPGGRGTTDTQYF	TGTGCCAGCACCTCCCCGGGCGGCAGGGGGACCACAGATACGCAGTATTTT
NA	TRBV27	NA	TRBJ2-3	CASSLTGTDTQYF	TGTGCCAGCAGTTTAACGGGCACAGATACGCAGTATTTT
NA	TRBV6-1	NA	TRBJ2-5	CASSELFSTGLGTQYF	TGTGCCAGCAGTGAATTGTTCTCTACCGGGCTGGGGACCCAGTACTTC
TRBD1	TRBV7-9	few	TRBJ2-7	CASSLNVRGYEQYF	TGTGCCAGCAGCTTAAATGTCAGGGGGTACGAGCAGTACTTC
TRBD2	TRBV28	NA	TRBJ2-7	CASTLTSGALKQYF	TGTGCCAGCACCTTGACTAGCGGGGCTTTGAAGCAGTACTTC
TRBD2	TRBV19	NA	TRBJ2-5	CASSWTSGYQETQYF	TGTGCCAGTAGTTGGACTAGCGGTTACCAAGAGACCCAGTACTTC
TRBD2	TRBV20-1	few	TRBJ2-7	CSAPQRDYSYEQYF	TGCAGTGCTCCCCAGCGGGACTACTCCTACGAGCAGTACTTC
NA	TRBV28	NA	TRBJ1-2	CASSSRGGYTF	TGTGCCAGCAGTTCGAGGGGTGGCTACACCTTC
NA	TRBV7-8	NA	TRBJ2-6	CASSSPIGANVLTF	TGTGCCAGCAGTTCCCCAATTGGGGCCAACGTCCTGACTTTC
NA	TRBV28	NA	TRBJ2-5	CASTPGFHKQETQYF	TGTGCCAGCACGCCTGGGTTCCACAAACAAGAGACCCAGTACTTC
NA	TRBV4-1	few	TRBJ1-1	CASSRGAFF	TGCGCCAGCAGCAGGGGAGCTTTCTTT
NA	TRBV15	NA	TRBJ2-1	CATSRDRNEQFF	TGTGCCACCAGCAGAGATCGAAATGAGCAGTTCTTC
NA	TRBV5-6	NA	TRBJ2-7	CASSLRIDEQYF	TGTGCCAGCAGCTTAAGGATCGACGAGCAGTACTTC
NA	TRBV18	NA	TRBJ1-5	CASSMDSNQPQHF	TGTGCCAGCTCCATGGATAGCAATCAGCCCCAGCATTTT
NA	TRBV19	few	TRBJ2-6	CASSIEVWRPSRTGANVLTF	TGTGCCAGTAGTATAGAGGTTTGGAGGCCTTCAAGGACTGGGGCCAACGTCCTGACTTTC
NA	TRBV19	NA	TRBJ2-1	CAIRDSGRGEQFF	TGTGCCATTCGGGACTCGGGCCGTGGGGAGCAGTTCTTC
TRBD1	TRBV20-1	NA	TRBJ2-2	CSVDRGSNTGELFF	TGCAGCGTAGACAGGGGATCGAACACCGGGGAGCTGTTTTTT
NA	TRBV4-1	once	TRBJ1-6	CASSQDRQYNSPLHF	TGCGCCAGCAGCCAAGATCGACAGTATAATTCACCCCTCCACTTT
TRBD2	TRBV20-1	NA	TRBJ2-2	CSARVLADTGELFF	TGCAGTGCCAGGGTCCTAGCGGACACCGGGGAGCTGTTTTTT
NA	TRBV28	once	TRBJ2-2	CASSLGQVYRELFF	TGTGCCAGCAGTTTAGGGCAGGTTTACCGGGAGCTGTTTTTT
TRBD2	TRBV20-1	medium-sized	TRBJ2-3	CSADSGRGTDTQYF	TGCAGTGCTGACAGCGGGAGGGGCACAGATACGCAGTATTTT
TRBD2	TRBV6-1	NA	TRBJ2-3	CASSDLAGGSDTQYF	TGTGCCAGCAGCGACCTAGCGGGAGGGTCAGATACGCAGTATTTT
NA	TRBV2	NA	TRBJ2-1	CASSETMGEQFF	TGTGCCAGCAGTGAGACCATGGGTGAGCAGTTCTTC
TRBD1	TRBV28	NA	TRBJ1-5	CASSVRQGSNQPQHF	TGTGCCAGCAGTGTTCGACAGGGTAGCAATCAGCCCCAGCATTTT
NA	TRBV7-3	NA	TRBJ2-2	CASSFQGLATGELFF	TGTGCCAGCAGCTTTCAGGGTTTAGCCACCGGGGAGCTGTTTTTT
TRBD2	TRBV20-1	few	TRBJ2-1	CSAREASGSSYNEQFF	TGCAGTGCTAGAGAAGCTAGCGGGAGCTCCTACAATGAGCAGTTCTTC
TRBD1	TRBV19	few	TRBJ1-6	CASRGQQLTNNSPLHF	TGTGCCAGTAGGGGACAGCAGCTTACCAATAATTCACCCCTCCACTTT
TRBD1	TRBV6-5	NA	TRBJ1-2	CASSYKGQEHYGYTF	TGTGCCAGCAGTTATAAGGGACAGGAACACTATGGCTACACCTTC
TRBD1	TRBV20-1	few	TRBJ2-5	CSATFGTGQETQYF	TGCAGTGCTACCTTCGGGACAGGTCAAGAGACCCAGTACTTC
NA	TRBV7-9	few	TRBJ2-3	CATDEGRNTDTQYF	TGTGCCACCGACGAGGGGCGTAACACAGATACGCAGTATTTT
NA	TRBV7-9	NA	TRBJ2-3	CASSPSGSTDTQYF	TGTGCCAGCAGCCCCAGCGGGAGCACAGATACGCAGTATTTT
NA	TRBV7-9	NA	TRBJ2-1	CASSVGFGGNEQFF	TGTGCCAGCAGCGTAGGGTTCGGGGGTAATGAGCAGTTCTTC
NA	TRBV6-2/TRBV6-3	once	TRBJ2-5	CASSYSHDRIGETQYF	TGTGCCAGCAGTTACTCTCACGACCGTATAGGGGAGACCCAGTACTTC